This record concerns one T cell receptor (beta chain) sequence. Its antigen remains unidentified. Per-nucleotide qualities are absent, and no much larger clonotype sits a single base away. Enrolling through a virtual design, the prospective study's participants ranged in age from about 18 to 89 years and lived across 24 United States geographic areas. Cohort assignment in the prospective study relied on participant-reported clinical history from a screening survey and a study questionnaire. Recovered participants in ImmuneRACE Cohort 3 were defined by two consecutive negative NP/OP PCR tests, clearance by a healthcare professional, or resolution of symptoms. Mobile phlebotomists in the prospective study collected whole blood, serum and a nasopharyngeal or oropharyngeal swab from every participant. Participants in the prospective study had the option to provide additional blood draws and questionnaires over an approximately 2-month period. Blood samples from the prospective study were shipped frozen or at room temperature prior to DNA extraction.

This entry is derived from a study of blood T cell repertoires in COVID-19 (TCRdb year 2020). Looking at the study overall: Samples from collaborators originated in the United States, Italy and Spain and spanned both the acute and convalescent phases of COVID-19. The material from the prospective study consisted of cDNA or gDNA derived from T cells, B-cell-depleted T cells, or PBMCs. Deeply sampled blood TCRbeta repertoires from subjects exposed to, actively infected with, or recovered from COVID-19 were included in the dataset. The repertoires were released in a freely available public database meant as a resource for research on the immune response to SARS-CoV-2. Samples were obtained from the ongoing ImmuneRACE study (first 160 participants) and from some 1,200 subjects provided by 6 global collaborators. Nearly every sample came with metadata listing a de-identified subject ID, COVID-19 status, age in years and sex. Where HLA class I and class II types were available, the types were taken from metadata supplied by the sample provider, not from assay-based typing.

The germline V end is reduced by 4 bases and the J end by 4 bases; junction bases left unmatched: 10. There are 16 amino acids in the CDR3, from cysteine to phenylalanine inclusive. Only CDR3 DNA remains: 48 bases, in frame from the first base. The germline V gene (reference sequence) supplies CDR1 WNHNN and CDR2 SYGVQD. Findings and caveats that apply to the study as a whole: The quantity of clinical and demographic metadata differed by source and by participant and was supplied without curation.

The immunoSEQ Assay, a bias-controlled multiplex PCR, was used to amplify TCRbeta CDR3 regions from genomic DNA. Regarding the original processing steps: Within the assay, amplification of reference gene primers was used to estimate how many nucleated cells each sample contained. To quantify the absolute abundance of each unique TCRbeta CDR3 rearrangement, sequence reads were collapsed and filtered. For each sample, productive Simpson clonality was calculated as the square root of Simpson's diversity index across productive rearrangements. In TCRdb, the immuneACCESS table is reduced to in-frame sequences with V and J assigned. These tables do not hold every clone; where another copy was compared, an unresolved V gene accounts for under half, and the others remain unexplained. V and J calls and clone size come straight from that table; D and trimming were deduced from the DNA. This sample has approximately 150,000 clones in its table, and around 87% of those were observed once. The top ten constitute about 10% of the sample.

The chain was built from TRBV10-1 and TRBJ2-5, with 9 bases matching TRBD2. The TCR sequence derives from a man aged 55-75 years who had recovered from COVID-19. Sequences were obtained from PBMCs or T cells enriched from blood (not recorded which). The CDR3 in this case is CASSAGVAGAGETQYF. The bases read TGCGCCAGCAGTGCTGGGGTAGCGGGAGCCGGAGAGACCCAGTACTTC.